This entry concerns a single TCR beta chain. Each CDR3 protein gets one entry after TCRdb re-called the 5' RACE reads with MiXCR. The sample carries approximately 96,000 distinct CDR3 sequences, roughly 10% recorded once. There are 15 residues in the CDR3. The junction had 7 bases not matched to a gene; V was cut back by 4 bases and J by 7 bases. Germline V lookup: CDR1 SGHKS, CDR2 YYEKEE (reference sequence). This specimen comes from a study of T cells after yellow fever vaccination. The source of this sequence is a man aged 18 to 30 who received the YFV17D yellow fever vaccine. The chain links TRBV5-5 to TRBJ1-6, with 8 bases lining up with TRBD1. Here the sequenced sample was CD8+ T cells not binding an NS4B(214-222) dextramer, sorted from PBMCs, taken less than 16 days after the first yellow fever vaccination. The CDR3 loop reads CASSERQGWNSPLHF. The CDR3 region has the DNA TGTGCCAGCAGCGAGCGACAGGGGTGGAATTCACCCCTCCACTTT.